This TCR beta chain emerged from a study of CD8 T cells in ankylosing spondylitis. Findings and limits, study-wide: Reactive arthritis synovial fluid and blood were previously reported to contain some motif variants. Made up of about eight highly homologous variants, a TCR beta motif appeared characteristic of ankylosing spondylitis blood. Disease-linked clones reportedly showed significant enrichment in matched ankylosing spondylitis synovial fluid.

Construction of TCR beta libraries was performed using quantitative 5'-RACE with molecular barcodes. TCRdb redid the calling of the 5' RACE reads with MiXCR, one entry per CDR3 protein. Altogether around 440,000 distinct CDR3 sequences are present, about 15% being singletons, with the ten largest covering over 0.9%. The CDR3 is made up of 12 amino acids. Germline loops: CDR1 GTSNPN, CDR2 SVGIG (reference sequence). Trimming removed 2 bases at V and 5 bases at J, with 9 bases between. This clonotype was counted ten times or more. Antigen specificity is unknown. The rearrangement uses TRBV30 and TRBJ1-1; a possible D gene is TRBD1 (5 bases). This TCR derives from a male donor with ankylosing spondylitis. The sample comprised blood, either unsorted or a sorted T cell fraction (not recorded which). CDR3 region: CAWSTGGTEAFF. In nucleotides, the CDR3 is TGTGCCTGGAGTACTGGGGGGACTGAAGCTTTCTTT. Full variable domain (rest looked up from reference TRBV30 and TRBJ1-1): SQTIHQWPATLVQPVGSPLSLECTVEGTSNPNLYWYRQAAGRGLQLLFYSVGIGQISSEVPQNLSASRPQDRQFILSSKKLLLSDSGFYLCAWSTGGTEAFFGQGTRLTVV.